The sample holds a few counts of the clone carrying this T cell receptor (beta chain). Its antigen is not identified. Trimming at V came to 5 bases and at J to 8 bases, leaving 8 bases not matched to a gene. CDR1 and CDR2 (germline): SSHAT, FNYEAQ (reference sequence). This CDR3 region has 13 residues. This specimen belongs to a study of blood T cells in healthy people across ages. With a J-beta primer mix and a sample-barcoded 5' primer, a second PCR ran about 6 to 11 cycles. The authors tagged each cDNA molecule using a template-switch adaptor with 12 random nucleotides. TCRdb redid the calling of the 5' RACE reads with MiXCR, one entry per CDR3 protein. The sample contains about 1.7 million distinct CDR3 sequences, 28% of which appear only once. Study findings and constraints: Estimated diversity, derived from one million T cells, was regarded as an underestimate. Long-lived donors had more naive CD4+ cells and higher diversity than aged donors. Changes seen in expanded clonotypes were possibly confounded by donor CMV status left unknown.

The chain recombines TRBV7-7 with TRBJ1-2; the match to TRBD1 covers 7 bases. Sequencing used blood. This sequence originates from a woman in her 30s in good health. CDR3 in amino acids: CASSPMTGSGYTF. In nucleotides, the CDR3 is TGTGCCAGCAGCCCAATGACAGGGAGCGGCTACACCTTC.